Sequencing of this TCR beta chain was carried out in a study of blood T cell repertoires in COVID-19. About the research overall: Sites in the United States, Italy and Spain provided acute and convalescent COVID-19 samples. Sample material is recorded as cDNA or gDNA derived from T cells, B-cell-depleted T cells, or PBMCs.

TCRdb's copy holds only in-frame clones and misses some; the assay was immunoSEQ multiplex PCR. The sample has about 300,000 clones, around 83% seen once; the top ten hold 1% to 1.5%. V lost 2 bases and J lost 3; bases outside the gene matches: 7. This CDR3 is 15 amino acids long. Germline-derived CDR1 and CDR2 are GTSNPN and SVGIG (reference sequence). Sequencing was carried out using peripheral blood. This clonotype originated in a woman between 50 and 59 years old with acute or convalescent COVID-19. This sequence joins TRBV30 and TRBJ1-5, with 7 positions matching TRBD1. The CDR3 DNA follows: TGTGCCTGGAGTACCACAGGGGCTCCCAATCAGCCCCAGCATTTT. It translates to CAWSTTGAPNQPQHF.